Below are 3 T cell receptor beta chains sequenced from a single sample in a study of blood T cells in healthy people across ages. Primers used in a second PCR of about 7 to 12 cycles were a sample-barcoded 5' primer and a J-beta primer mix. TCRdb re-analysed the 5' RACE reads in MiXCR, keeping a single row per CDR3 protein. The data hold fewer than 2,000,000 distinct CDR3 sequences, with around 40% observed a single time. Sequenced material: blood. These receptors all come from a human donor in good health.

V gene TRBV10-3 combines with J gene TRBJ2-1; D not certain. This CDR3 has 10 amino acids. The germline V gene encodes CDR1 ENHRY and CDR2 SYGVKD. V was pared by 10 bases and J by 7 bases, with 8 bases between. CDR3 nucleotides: TGTGCCAAGGGTAATAATGAGCAGTTCTTC. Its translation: CAKGNNEQFF.

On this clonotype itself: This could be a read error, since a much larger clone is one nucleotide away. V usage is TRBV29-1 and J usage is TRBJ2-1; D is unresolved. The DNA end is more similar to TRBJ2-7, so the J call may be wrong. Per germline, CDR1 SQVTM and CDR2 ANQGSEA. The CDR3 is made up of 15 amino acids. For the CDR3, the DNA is TGCAGCGTTGAAGGCGGCAGGCGGTCCTACAATGAGCAGTACTTC. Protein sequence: CSVEGGRRSYNEQYF.

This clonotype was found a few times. DNA for the CDR3: TGTGCCAGCAGCCCCCGGGGACTAGCGGGGCTCCCAGAGACCCAGTACTTC. It yields the protein CASSPRGLAGLPETQYF. The chain links TRBV7-9 to TRBJ2-5, with 13 bases lining up with TRBD2. CDR1 is SEHNR and CDR2 is FQNEAQ in the germline V gene (reference sequence). There are 17 residues in the CDR3. The V segment lost 5 bases and the J segment 4 bases; nucleotides outside the gene matches: 10. The full variable domain, its missing parts supplied by reference TRBV7-9 and TRBJ2-5, is DTGVSQNPRHKITKRGQNVTFRCDPISEHNRLYWYRQTLGQGPEFLTYFQNEAQLEKSRLLSDRFSAERPKGSFSTLEIQRTEQGDSAMYLCASSPRGLAGLPETQYFGPGTRLLVL.